This T cell receptor beta chain was obtained from a study of T cell repertoires in cytomegalovirus infection. Turning to the study itself: An indication of both CMV infection and matching HLA type came from public TCR beta signatures.

This clonotype was observed at least ten times. Trimming removed 6 bases from V and 2 bases from J, with 11 bases in between. This CDR3 is built from 14 residues. Germline CDR1 is MNHNS and CDR2 is SASEGT. MiXCR was run by TCRdb on the reads, yielding one entry per CDR3 protein. The data show hundreds of thousands of distinct CDR3 sequences, with approximately 9.5% seen just once and about 3.9% held by the top ten. Sample: PBMCs. The source is a human donor in good health (CMV status not recorded). Some clones in this sample may be carry-over from other donors' samples. J is TRBJ1-5 and V is TRBV6-1, with D unresolved. The CDR3 region is CASRTPRGNQPQHF. The DNA for the CDR3 is TGTGCCAGCAGGACCCCGAGGGGCAATCAGCCCCAGCATTTT.